The present T cell receptor (beta chain) was sequenced within a study of T cells in Graves' hyperthyroidism and ophthalmopathy. Template material for amplifying TCR beta CDR3 regions consisted of RNA transcripts. Initially, a first-round RT-PCR of the TCR CDR3 employed the HTBI primer set. TCRdb used MiXCR to reprocess the multiplex PCR reads, holding one entry per CDR3 protein. The sample has fewer than 450,000 distinct CDR3 sequences; about a sixth are singletons. Study-level findings and limits: Most thyroid clonotypes expanded above 0.001 were also detected in blood. Before onset, by a median of about seven months, the model predicted ophthalmopathy.

A word on this clonotype: Its antigen is still unknown. A much larger clonotype is one base distant, so this may be a read error.

Trimming left V 4 bases short and J 1 base short, with 25 bases between. CDR3 length equals 19 residues. The sample consisted of blood. This receptor was obtained from a woman aged 30 to 39 with Graves' hyperthyroidism that later progressed to Graves' ophthalmopathy. The chain joins TRBV12-3 or TRBV12-4 to TRBJ1-1; D is ambiguous. Written as DNA, the CDR3 is TGTGCCAGCAGTTCAACGTGGATGTGGAGGGAGACTGAGAACACTGAAGCTTTCTTT. Translated, it gives CASSSTWMWRETENTEAFF.